Below, 30 T cell receptor beta chains from the same sample are listed, as sequenced in a study of graft-versus-host responses after intestinal transplantation. Profiling relied on immunoSEQ multiplex PCR, and the TCRdb table lists in-frame clones only, not all of them. The sample includes more than 100,000 clones, about 95% of them seen just once. Antigens of these TCRs are unknown. The source was unstimulated CD8+ T cells sorted from spleen or lymph node cells, collected before intestinal transplant. The receptors stem from a human donor who received an intestinal transplant.

The chain couples TRBV10-1 to TRBJ2-7; unclear D gene. Germline V lookup: CDR1 WNHNN, CDR2 SYGVQD (reference sequence). CDR3 length equals 16 residues. V lost 7 bases and J 7 bases, leaving 26 bases between the germline ends. CDR3 amino acids: CASIRKLLGTCGEQYF. The CDR3 DNA reads TGCGCCAGCATAAGGAAGTTACTCGGCACCTGTGGTGAGCAGTACTTC.

The gene calls are TRBV7-9 and TRBJ2-7, with TRBD1 matching 8 bases. The CDR3 runs to 15 residues. Losses at the gene ends were 0 bases for V and 5 bases for J; bases not matched to a gene: 6. Germline-derived CDR1 and CDR2 are SEHNR and FQNEAQ (reference sequence). The CDR3 DNA follows: TGTGCCAGCAGCTTAGCGTGGACAGGGAAGAACGAGCAGTACTTC. This codes for CASSLAWTGKNEQYF.

The chain has TRBV7-2 and TRBJ1-5; D gene ambiguous. V dropped 5 bases and J dropped 0 bases, with 8 bases sitting between them. The CDR3 length is 14 residues. CDR1 is SGHTA and CDR2 is FQGNSA in the germline V gene. CDR3 bases: TGTGCCAGCAGCCCCTATCATAGCAATCAGCCCCAGCATTTT. Translation gives CASSPYHSNQPQHF. Combining the CDR3 with reference TRBV7-2 and TRBJ1-5 gives the whole variable domain GAGVSQSPSNKVTEKGKDVELRCDPISGHTALYWYRQSLGQGLEFLIYFQGNSAPDKSGLPSDRFSAERTGGSVSTLTIQRTQQEDSAVYLCASSPYHSNQPQHFGDGTRLSIL.

This chain connects TRBV6-1 to TRBJ2-5; 11 bases map to TRBD2. V gave up 3 bases and J gave up 2 bases; unmatched junction bases: 2. Germline V gene sequence: CDR1 MNHNS, CDR2 SASEGT. The CDR3 covers 15 residues. The DNA of the CDR3 is TGTGCCAGCAGTGACCGGACTAGCGGGCAAGAGACCCAGTACTTC. Its translation is CASSDRTSGQETQYF.

The J gene is TRBJ2-5, the V gene TRBV6-5; TRBD1 matches at 8 bases. This CDR3 spans 14 amino acids. Germline V lookup: CDR1 MNHEY, CDR2 SVGAGI. V shed 5 bases and J 5 bases; nucleotides not matched to a gene: 7. CDR3 sequence (DNA): TGTGCCAGCAGTGGAAAGACAGGGGAGGAGACCCAGTACTTC. This codes for CASSGKTGEETQYF.

The chain combines TRBV10-3 with TRBJ2-7; D remains unclear. The germline CDR1 and CDR2 sequences are ENHRY and SYGVKD. Trimming left V 2 bases short and J 0 bases short, with 11 bases between. The CDR3 has 15 residues. The CDR3 spells CAISEEDPSSYEQYF. DNA for the CDR3: TGTGCCATCAGTGAGGAGGACCCGAGCTCCTACGAGCAGTACTTC.

This sequence joins TRBV9 and TRBJ2-6; D possibly matches TRBD1 or TRBD2 (5 bases each). CDR3 length equals 12 residues. Trimming stripped 5 bases from V and 13 bases from J, with 13 bases between. CDR1 SGDLS and CDR2 YYNGEE come from the germline V gene. CDR3 loop: CASRMGEGVLTF. The DNA of the CDR3 is TGTGCCAGCAGAATGGGCGAGGGGGTCCTGACTTTC.

The chain employs TRBV9 and TRBJ2-5; 11 nucleotides line up with TRBD2. V lost 4 bases to trimming and J lost 3 bases; unmatched junction nucleotides: 2. Germline V CDR1 and CDR2: SGDLS, YYNGEE. CDR3 length equals 14 residues. CDR3 DNA sequence: TGTGCCAGCAGCTTTAGCGGGAGGGAAGAGACCCAGTACTTC. Amino acids: CASSFSGREETQYF.

The V gene is TRBV28, the J gene TRBJ2-7; the D is unclear. This CDR3 has 13 amino acids. Germline CDR1 and CDR2: MDHEN and SYDVKM. Trimming left V 11 bases short and J 3 bases short, with 17 bases between. CDR3 in DNA: TGTGCCGTAACTCCGGGCCCAAACTACGAGCAGTACTTC. The encoded protein is CAVTPGPNYEQYF.

The chain couples TRBV5-1 to TRBJ1-2, with TRBD1 as a possible D gene (6 bases). Germline CDR1 is SGHRS and CDR2 is YFSETQ. V was pared by 0 bases and J by 0 bases, with 18 bases between. The CDR3 runs 18 residues. For the CDR3, the DNA is TGCGCCAGCAGCTTGGTGTTCAGGGGAGGGTGGACTAACTATGGCTACACCTTC. It specifies CASSLVFRGGWTNYGYTF. The full variable domain, completed using reference TRBV5-1 and TRBJ1-2, is KAGVTQTPRYLIKTRGQQVTLSCSPISGHRSVSWYQQTPGQGLQFLFEYFSETQRNKGNFPGRFSGRQFSNSRSEMNVSTLELGDSALYLCASSLVFRGGWTNYGYTFGSGTRLTVV.

V gene TRBV28 combines with J gene TRBJ2-7; 13 bases match TRBD2. This CDR3 region has 14 residues. Losses at the gene ends were 6 bases for V and 5 bases for J; bases not matched to a gene: 4. Looked up from germline, CDR1 is MDHEN and CDR2 is SYDVKM. The CDR3 DNA sequence: TGTGCCAGCAGCCCTGGACTAGCGGGAGACGAGCAGTACTTC. Protein product: CASSPGLAGDEQYF.

The chain uses TRBV7-6 and TRBJ1-1, with D possibly being TRBD1 (5 bases). Trimming removed 5 bases at V and 4 bases at J, with 17 bases between. This CDR3 is built from 15 residues. Germline CDR1 and CDR2: SGHVS and FNYEAQ. CDR3 bases: TGTGCCAGCAGCCTTAACAGGCAGGGAGCCACTGAAGCTTTCTTT. This translates into CASSLNRQGATEAFF.

This clone was seen a few times. The J gene is TRBJ2-7, the V gene TRBV19, with 9 bases fitting TRBD1. Unmatched junction bases numbered 7, after V lost 5 bases and J lost 2 bases. The CDR3 sequence is 15 residues long. Germline V CDR1 and CDR2: LNHDA, SQIVND (reference sequence). CDR3 sequence (DNA): TGTGCCAGTAGTCGCTGGGGACAGGGTCCCTACGAGCAGTACTTC. Its protein product is CASSRWGQGPYEQYF.

This sequence joins TRBV9 and TRBJ2-7; D gene unclear. There are 14 residues in the CDR3. Trimming pared 1 base from V and 6 bases from J, leaving 14 bases between. The V gene's germline CDR1 is SGDLS and CDR2 YYNGEE. The CDR3 spells CASSVSGSPGEQYF. CDR3 DNA sequence: TGTGCCAGCAGCGTATCGGGTTCTCCTGGCGAGCAGTACTTC.

The J gene is TRBJ2-1, the V gene TRBV2, with D possibly being TRBD1 (5 bases). Trimming removed 3 bases from V and 2 bases from J, with 20 bases in between. The CDR3 is 18 residues long. Germline V gene lookup returns CDR1 SNHLY and CDR2 FYNNEI. The CDR3 bases are TGTGCCAGCAGTGAGTGGGGCGACGAGGTAGGAACCTACAATGAGCAGTTCTTC. Encoded protein: CASSEWGDEVGTYNEQFF.

This chain connects TRBV27 to TRBJ1-1; TRBD1 matches at 7 bases. The CDR3 is 18 amino acids. Germline V gene data show CDR1 as MNHEY and CDR2 as SMNVEV (reference sequence). V trimming: 0 bases; J trimming: 0 bases; junction bases outside the gene matches: 10. The CDR3 loop is CASSLSPDREILNTEAFF. CDR3 nucleotide sequence: TGTGCCAGCAGTTTATCCCCTGACAGGGAAATTCTGAACACTGAAGCTTTCTTT.

The chain couples TRBV28 to TRBJ1-2, with 7 bases aligning to TRBD1. V was clipped by 3 bases and J by 5 bases; unmatched bases: 6. Germline V gives CDR1 MDHEN, CDR2 SYDVKM. The CDR3 is 14 amino acids. The CDR3, as DNA: TGTGCCAGCAGTTTTTCACAGGGGAGTTATGGCTACACCTTC. Translation gives CASSFSQGSYGYTF.

The chain recombines TRBV4-3 with TRBJ2-7; D is possibly TRBD1 or TRBD2 (5 bases each). CDR3 length: 15 amino acids. V lost 0 bases and J lost 6, with 15 bases in between. The germline V gene has CDR1 LGHNA and CDR2 YSLEER. Written as DNA, the CDR3 is TGCGCCAGCAGCCAAGATCAGAGGGGATCCAGCGAGCAGTACTTC. Translated: CASSQDQRGSSEQYF.

V gene TRBV28 combines with J gene TRBJ1-5; D not resolved. CDR1 is MDHEN, CDR2 SYDVKM, per germline. Trimming cost V 8 bases and J 3 bases, with 11 bases left between them. This CDR3 has 13 amino acids. The DNA for the CDR3 is TGTGCCAGCTCACCGACACTCAATCAGCCCCAGCATTTT. This encodes CASSPTLNQPQHF.

The V and J genes are TRBV9 and TRBJ2-1; D possibly corresponds to TRBD2 (6 bases). Germline CDR1 reads SGDLS; CDR2 reads YYNGEE. With 4 bases removed from V and 4 bases from J, the gap between germline ends came to 15 bases. The CDR3 has 15 residues. CDR3 in amino acids: CASSPSSALYNEQFF. The CDR3 DNA follows: TGTGCCAGCAGCCCCTCTAGCGCACTTTACAATGAGCAGTTCTTC.

This sequence joins TRBV7-9 and TRBJ2-5; 14 nucleotides agree with TRBD2. The DNA end lines up better with TRBJ2-7; the J call may be wrong. The CDR3 runs to 15 residues. Germline loops: CDR1 SEHNR, CDR2 FQNEAQ (reference sequence). CDR3 nucleotide sequence: TGTGCCAGCAGCACCGGGACTAGCGGGAGCCACGAGCAGTACTTC. This encodes CASSTGTSGSHEQYF.

V and J are TRBV27 and TRBJ2-1; 11 nucleotides agree with TRBD1. This CDR3 region has 16 residues. V shed 8 bases, J shed 7 bases, and the junction held 13 bases outside the gene matches. The germline gives CDR1 MNHEY, CDR2 SMNVEV (reference sequence). This chain's CDR3 is CASCAPGQGGTNEQFF. DNA of the CDR3: TGTGCCAGCTGTGCCCCGGGACAGGGGGGAACGAATGAGCAGTTCTTC.

The rearrangement links TRBV11-3 to TRBJ2-2; D is undetermined. V gave up 5 bases and J gave up 6 bases, with 10 bases separating them. CDR3 size: 13 residues. The V gene's germline CDR1 is SGHNT and CDR2 YENEEA. The CDR3 DNA reads TGTGCCAGCAGCCCCGGCCCTTCCGGGGAGCTGTTTTTT. Its translation is CASSPGPSGELFF.

The gene calls are TRBV5-1 and TRBJ2-7; a possible D gene is TRBD2 (6 bases). V was cut by 2 bases and J by 2 bases, with 17 bases left in between. This CDR3 has 16 residues. CDR1 is SGHRS, CDR2 YFSETQ, per germline. This CDR3 is CASSLDRDFQTYEQYF. As DNA, the CDR3 is TGCGCCAGCAGCTTAGACCGGGACTTTCAGACCTACGAGCAGTACTTC.

This sequence joins TRBV13 and TRBJ1-5; D is perhaps TRBD1 (5 bases). The CDR3 extends over 16 amino acids. V shed 0 bases and J shed 5 bases, with 14 bases lying between them. The germline CDR1 and CDR2 sequences are PRHDT and FYEKMQ (reference sequence). CDR3 nucleotide sequence: TGTGCCAGCAGCTTAGGCCAAGGAAGGGACGATCAGCCCCAGCATTTT. This translates into CASSLGQGRDDQPQHF.

This rearrangement joins TRBV4-3 to TRBJ2-1; TRBD2 might be the D (5 bases). The length of the CDR3 is 14 residues. V was shortened by 3 bases and J by 7 bases, with 13 bases between the two germline ends. From germline, CDR1 is LGHNA and CDR2 YSLEER. The CDR3 here is CASSQDFGWNEQFF. Written as DNA, the CDR3 is TGCGCCAGCAGCCAGGACTTCGGGTGGAATGAGCAGTTCTTC.

The chain employs TRBV10-3 and TRBJ2-7, with 7 nucleotides matching TRBD1. CDR3 length: 13 amino acids. The V gene end was trimmed by 4 bases and the J gene end by 0 bases; junction bases not matched to a gene: 0. Germline CDR1 is ENHRY and CDR2 is SYGVKD. The CDR3 nucleotides read TGTGCCATCAGTGGGACAGGCTCCTACGAGCAGTACTTC. It translates to CAISGTGSYEQYF.

CDR3 sequence: CASSRVGDGNTEAFF. DNA for the CDR3: TGTGCCAGCAGTAGAGTGGGGGACGGGAACACTGAAGCTTTCTTT. J is TRBJ1-1 and V is TRBV28, with D maybe TRBD1 (5 bases). From germline, CDR1 is MDHEN and CDR2 SYDVKM. The V end lost 5 bases, the J end lost 1 base, and 14 bases lay between the germline ends. CDR3 size: 15 residues.

The chain uses TRBV7-8 and TRBJ2-4; 11 bases line up with TRBD2. The J segment lost 8 bases and the V segment lost 3 bases, leaving 9 bases of the junction unmatched. The CDR3 is made up of 16 amino acids. Germline CDR1 is SGHVS and CDR2 is FQNEAQ. The CDR3 DNA reads TGTGCCAGCAGCTTTTTGATAGCGGGAGGGTTTGACATTCAGTACTTC. Protein: CASSFLIAGGFDIQYF.

The chain links TRBV6-5 to TRBJ1-1; D may be TRBD1 (5 bases). The germline CDR1 and CDR2 sequences are MNHEY and SVGAGI. Trimming stripped 2 bases from V and 4 bases from J, with 5 bases between. This CDR3 contains 12 residues. CDR3 DNA: TGTGCCAGCAGTTACGGGGCCACTGAAGCTTTCTTT. As protein: CASSYGATEAFF.